A single TCR beta chain is shown here with its context. Its antigen remains unidentified. No quality values exist for individual bases; no much larger clone is one base distant. From the germline V gene, CDR1 is SGHTA and CDR2 is FQGNSA. Counted from cysteine to phenylalanine, this CDR3 has 15 amino acids. The DNA shown is the 45-base CDR3, in frame from base 1. For this chain, trimming is 5 bases at the V end and 2 bases at the J end, and the number of junction bases without a gene match is 2. Whole blood was collected in K2EDTA tubes by collaborating institutions according to the institutions' own protocols. For TCRbeta analysis, collaborator samples were shipped as frozen whole blood, as isolated PBMCs, or as DNA extracted from either sample type. TCRbeta CDR3 regions were amplified from genomic DNA by means of the immunoSEQ Assay, a bias-controlled multiplex PCR. The original methods were these. The number of nucleated cells in each sample was estimated by amplification of reference gene primers within the assay. To quantify the absolute abundance of each unique TCRbeta CDR3 rearrangement, sequence reads were collapsed and filtered. For each sample, productive Simpson clonality was calculated as the square root of Simpson's diversity index over productive rearrangements. This immuneACCESS table, as held by TCRdb, lists in-frame sequences with V and J called but not all clones. Of the missing ones, under half trace to an unresolved V gene in checked studies; the others have no known cause. The V and J calls and clone size were taken over from that table, and D and trimming were inferred from the DNA. The sample profile shows about 300,000 clones; around 90% of them were found once. In total, the top ten clones hold 9.4% of the sample.

The source of the sample is a study of blood T cell repertoires in COVID-19 (dated by TCRdb to about 2020). About the full investigation: Samples from collaborators originated in the United States, Italy and Spain and spanned both the acute and convalescent phases of COVID-19. The material from the prospective study consisted of cDNA or gDNA derived from T cells, B-cell-depleted T cells, or PBMCs. The dataset comprised deeply sampled blood TCRbeta repertoires from subjects exposed to, actively infected with, or recovered from COVID-19. The samples were drawn from the first 160 participants of the ongoing ImmuneRACE study and from roughly 1,300 subjects provided by 6 global collaborators. Where available, HLA class I and class II types were obtained from metadata supplied by the sample provider rather than from assay-based typing. The repertoires were released in a freely available public database intended as a resource for research on the immune response to SARS-CoV-2. Nearly every sample came with metadata listing a de-identified subject ID, COVID-19 status, age in years and sex. Points the paper makes about the study in general: Clinical and demographic metadata were provided uncurated, with the amount varying by source and participant.

The chain is encoded by TRBV7-2 joined to TRBJ2-1; 11 nucleotides in the junction match TRBD2. The sequence was obtained from a man aged 18 to 35 with active or convalescent COVID-19. Input material: peripheral blood. The nucleotides are TGTGCCAGCAGCGGGGGACTAGCGGCCTACAATGAGCAGTTCTTC. This is translated as CASSGGLAAYNEQFF.